This record looks at one T cell receptor (beta chain) sequence and its context. Profiled with immunoSEQ multiplex PCR; TCRdb holds only in-frame clones, not every one. The repertoire holds over 70,000 clones, 91% seen once, with approximately 2.3% in the top ten. Trimming took off 3 bases at V and 2 bases at J, with 14 bases between the two ends. CDR1 is MNHNS and CDR2 is SASEGT in the germline V gene. The CDR3 spans 16 residues. The data are from a study of blood T cell repertoires in COVID-19. About the study: The United States, Italy and Spain were the sources of the acute and convalescent COVID-19 samples.

The sequenced sample consisted of peripheral blood. This receptor was obtained from a human donor with active COVID-19. The donor label of this sample is uncertain. V usage is TRBV6-1 and J usage is TRBJ1-5; maybe TRBD1 (5 bases). The CDR3: CASSDVVGGGNQPQHF. As DNA, the CDR3 is TGTGCCAGCAGTGATGTGGTCGGGGGTGGCAATCAGCCCCAGCATTTT.